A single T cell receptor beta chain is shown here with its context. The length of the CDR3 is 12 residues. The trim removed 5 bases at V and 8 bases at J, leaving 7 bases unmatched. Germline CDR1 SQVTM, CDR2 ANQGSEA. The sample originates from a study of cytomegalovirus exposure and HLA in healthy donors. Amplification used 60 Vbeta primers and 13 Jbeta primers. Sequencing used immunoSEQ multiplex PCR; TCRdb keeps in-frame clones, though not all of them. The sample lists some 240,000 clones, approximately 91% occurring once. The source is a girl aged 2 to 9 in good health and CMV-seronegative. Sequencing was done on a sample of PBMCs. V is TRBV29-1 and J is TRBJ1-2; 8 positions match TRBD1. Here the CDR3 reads CSVRQGAEGYTF. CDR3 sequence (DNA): TGCAGCGTTCGTCAGGGGGCGGAAGGCTACACCTTC.